These 8 T cell receptor beta chains share one sample of origin, sequenced in a study of T cell responses to AZD1222 COVID-19 vaccine. TCRdb's copy holds only in-frame clones and misses some; the assay was immunoSEQ multiplex PCR. The data hold approximately 90,000 clones, with roughly nine tenths observed a single time. The sequenced sample was peripheral blood, obtained on day 0 of AZD1222 vaccination. Receptor source: an adult in good health.

This chain joins TRBV19 and TRBJ1-4; weak D call: TRBD1 (5 bases). The CDR3 length is 14 residues. The V end lost 6 bases, the J end lost 5 bases, and 13 bases lay between the germline ends. Germline values: CDR1 LNHDA, CDR2 SQIVND (reference sequence). The CDR3 nucleotides are TGTGCCAGTAGGTCCTGGAAGGGGAATGAAAAACTGTTTTTT. Encoded protein: CASRSWKGNEKLFF.

This chain links TRBV3-1 (or the pseudogene TRBV3-2) with TRBJ1-2; a possible D gene is TRBD1 (6 bases). From germline, CDR1 is LGHDT and CDR2 YNNKEL (reference sequence). This CDR3 is 14 amino acids long. The ends were cut back, 4 bases at V and 6 bases at J, with 15 bases in the middle. The CDR3 DNA follows: TGTGCCAGCAGCCCCGGTGCGCAGGGGAATGGCTACACCTTC. Its protein is CASSPGAQGNGYTF.

The V and J genes are TRBV5-1 and TRBJ1-1; D not resolved. Trimming cost V 0 bases and J 4 bases, with 10 bases left between them. Germline V lookup: CDR1 SGHRS, CDR2 YFSETQ. The length of the CDR3 is 14 residues. The CDR3 loop reads CASSLGVLGTEAFF. The DNA of the CDR3 is TGCGCCAGCAGCTTGGGGGTCCTCGGCACTGAAGCTTTCTTT.

The chain joins TRBV5-1 to TRBJ1-3; D remains ambiguous. Germline lookup yields CDR1 SGHRS and CDR2 YFSETQ. V lost 4 bases to trimming and J lost 0 bases, with 8 bases between them. This CDR3 comprises 14 residues. The CDR3 region is CASSEGRSGNTIYF. The CDR3 DNA sequence: TGCGCCAGCAGCGAAGGGCGCTCTGGAAACACCATATATTTT.

The rearrangement links TRBV5-1 to TRBJ1-1; possible D gene TRBD1, 5 bases. This CDR3 comprises 15 residues. The V end was cut by 0 bases, the J end by 6 bases, with 15 bases between. Germline CDR1 reads SGHRS; CDR2 reads YFSETQ. The CDR3: CASSLAPGTRSEAFF. In DNA form, the CDR3 reads TGCGCCAGCAGCTTGGCCCCAGGGACGCGGTCTGAAGCTTTCTTT.

The chain combines TRBV7-9 with TRBJ1-1; D remains unclear. The CDR3 loop spans 11 amino acids. The V gene lost 7 bases and the J gene lost 0 bases, with 3 bases spanning the gap. Germline V CDR1 and CDR2: SEHNR, FQNEAQ (reference sequence). DNA of the CDR3: TGTGCCAGCAACATGAACACTGAAGCTTTCTTT. It encodes CASNMNTEAFF.

The rearrangement uses TRBV7-2 and TRBJ2-1, with TRBD2 matching 11 bases. Unmatched junction bases numbered 14, after V lost 7 bases and J lost 9 bases. Germline V gives CDR1 SGHTA, CDR2 FQGNSA. The CDR3 runs 16 residues. CDR3 DNA sequence: TGTGCCAGCAACCCCTATAGCGGGGGGGCCTTAAGTGAGCAGTTCTTC. Encoded protein: CASNPYSGGALSEQFF.

V gene TRBV19 combines with J gene TRBJ1-4; D gene uncertain. This CDR3 is built from 12 residues. V lost 5 bases and J 8 bases, leaving 9 bases between the germline ends. Germline lookup yields CDR1 LNHDA and CDR2 SQIVND (reference sequence). The CDR3 nucleotides are TGTGCCAGTAGTCCCTTTGGGGAAAAACTGTTTTTT. Its translation is CASSPFGEKLFF.